These T cell receptor beta chains were read from a single sample in a study of T cell changes during pregnancy in multiple sclerosis. Measured with immunoSEQ multiplex PCR; TCRdb has only the in-frame clones, and not every one. The data show roughly 100,000 clones, just over 90% seen once. This specimen was peripheral blood, taken after pregnancy. The receptors come from a female donor with multiple sclerosis, enrolled in a pregnancy study. The CDR3 runs from the conserved cysteine through the conserved F or W. D genes are given only for firm matches. Part of the rows lack a size; the others show once, few, many or a class for expanded clones.

V: TRBV6-1
J: TRBJ2-7
D: TRBD1
size: -
DNA: TGTGCCAGCAGTGATTTGGGACAGGGGGGGTACGAGCAGTACTTC
CDR3: CASSDLGQGGYEQYF

V: TRBV7-9
J: TRBJ2-7
D: TRBD1
size: -
DNA: TGTGCCAGCAGCCAAACACCCGGGACAGGGGGCGACGAGCAGTACTTC
CDR3: CASSQTPGTGGDEQYF

V: TRBV10-2
J: TRBJ1-2
D: TRBD1
size: -
DNA: TGCGCCAGTAAACCGGACAGGGGTTACTCTGGCTACACCTTC
CDR3: CASKPDRGYSGYTF

V: TRBV7-8
J: TRBJ2-2
D: -
size: -
DNA: TGTGCCAGCAGCTTAGTTTCAGGGGAGCTGTTTTTT
CDR3: CASSLVSGELFF

V: TRBV18
J: TRBJ1-5
D: -
size: -
DNA: TGTGCCAGCTCAAACGACCAGGGTATGGCCCAGCATTTT
CDR3: CASSNDQGMAQHF

V: TRBV5-5
J: TRBJ2-7
D: -
size: -
DNA: TGTGCCAGCAGCGCCCAAGGGAGGCCCTACGAGCAGTACTTC
CDR3: CASSAQGRPYEQYF

V: TRBV19
J: TRBJ2-5
D: -
size: -
DNA: TGTGCCAGTAGTATGGTAATTTTCGCAGGGCGAGTGAAAGAGACCCAGTACTTC
CDR3: CASSMVIFAGRVKETQYF

V: TRBV5-4
J: TRBJ1-2
D: -
size: few
DNA: TGTGCCAGCAATGACTACCGGGCTTATGGCTACACCTTC
CDR3: CASNDYRAYGYTF

V: TRBV13
J: TRBJ2-1
D: -
size: -
DNA: TGTGCCAGCAGCTTAAGGGGTTTGATCTATGAGCAGTTCTTC
CDR3: CASSLRGLIYEQFF

V: TRBV2
J: TRBJ1-2
D: TRBD1
size: -
DNA: TGTGCCAGCAGTGAAGCCGCTAGGACAGGGGACTATGGCTACACCTTC
CDR3: CASSEAARTGDYGYTF

V: TRBV6-4
J: TRBJ1-1
D: TRBD1
size: -
DNA: TGTGCCAGCAGCCGACAGGGGGCGGGGATGAACACTGAAGCTTTCTTT
CDR3: CASSRQGAGMNTEAFF

V: TRBV9
J: TRBJ1-1
D: TRBD1
size: -
DNA: TGTGCCAGCAGCGCCCCGACAGGGGACTTGGCTGAAGCTTTCTTT
CDR3: CASSAPTGDLAEAFF

V: TRBV4-1
J: TRBJ2-7
D: -
size: -
DNA: TGCGCCAGCAGCCAAAATCATGGGGGGACCTACGAGCAGTACTTC
CDR3: CASSQNHGGTYEQYF

V: TRBV20-1
J: TRBJ2-2
D: -
size: -
DNA: TGCAGTGCCGAGAACAGTCGTTTGTTTTTT
CDR3: CSAENSRLFF

V: TRBV7-2
J: TRBJ1-4
D: -
size: -
DNA: TGTGCCAGCAGCCCGGGGGGCAGTAATGAAAAACTGTTTTTT
CDR3: CASSPGGSNEKLFF

V: TRBV5-6
J: TRBJ1-4
D: TRBD1
size: -
DNA: TGTGCCAGCAGCTTCAGACAGGGGGGAACTAATGAAAAACTGTTTTTT
CDR3: CASSFRQGGTNEKLFF

V: TRBV2
J: TRBJ1-2
D: TRBD1
size: -
DNA: TGTGCCAGCAGTGAAGCTGGGACAGGATATGGCTACACCTTC
CDR3: CASSEAGTGYGYTF

V: TRBV2
J: TRBJ1-1
D: TRBD1
size: -
DNA: TGTGCCAGCAGCTTTTTGACAGGGGGCACTGAAGCTTTCTTT
CDR3: CASSFLTGGTEAFF

V: TRBV11-2
J: TRBJ2-6
D: TRBD1
size: once
DNA: TGTGCCAGCAGCTTAGGACAGGGGGCCACTGGGGCCAACGTCCTGACTTTC
CDR3: CASSLGQGATGANVLTF

V: TRBV9
J: TRBJ1-1
D: TRBD1
size: -
DNA: TGTGCCAGCAGCGTCGGGGACAGAATGAACACTGAAGCTTTCTTT
CDR3: CASSVGDRMNTEAFF

V: TRBV7-3
J: TRBJ1-2
D: -
size: -
DNA: TGTGCCAGCAGCTTAAACAGGGCGGGTACCTATGGCTACACCTTC
CDR3: CASSLNRAGTYGYTF

V: TRBV2
J: TRBJ1-6
D: -
size: once
DNA: TGTGCCAGCAGTGTCCGAGCCCTCCACTTT
CDR3: CASSVRALHF